This TCR beta chain was observed in a study of T-cell reconstitution after alpha-beta-depleted transplantation in children. CDR3 length equals 14 residues. Per the germline V gene, CDR1 is SQVTM and CDR2 is ANQGSEA. Trimming took 6 bases from V and 0 from J; bases not matched to a gene: 7. General study results and limits: Some patients showed high day-60 TCRbeta diversity, which derived from surviving recipient T cells and thymic progenitors. Where alpha-beta T cells came from about two months after transplant was reportedly several hundred expanded graft clones. A year post-transplant, T-cell counts and diversity derived mostly from newly produced T cells.

Regarding this clonotype: Its antigen is not known.

During its preparation, the TCRbeta library received unique molecular identifiers. TCRdb re-derived calls from the PCR reads in MiXCR, one entry per CDR3 protein. The sample lists about 1,000,000 distinct CDR3 sequences, roughly 29% occurring once. Sequenced here: PBMCs, mostly from graft donor cells, sampled 360 days after TCRalphabeta/CD19-depleted stem cell transplant. The chain has TRBV29-1 and TRBJ1-2, with 7 bases matching TRBD1. The receptor was derived from a boy younger than two who had a stem cell transplant for SCID, so the T cells may come from the graft donor. The CDR3 sequence: CSVDWDSPNYGYTF. The CDR3 nucleotides are TGCAGCGTCGATTGGGACAGTCCTAACTATGGCTACACCTTC.